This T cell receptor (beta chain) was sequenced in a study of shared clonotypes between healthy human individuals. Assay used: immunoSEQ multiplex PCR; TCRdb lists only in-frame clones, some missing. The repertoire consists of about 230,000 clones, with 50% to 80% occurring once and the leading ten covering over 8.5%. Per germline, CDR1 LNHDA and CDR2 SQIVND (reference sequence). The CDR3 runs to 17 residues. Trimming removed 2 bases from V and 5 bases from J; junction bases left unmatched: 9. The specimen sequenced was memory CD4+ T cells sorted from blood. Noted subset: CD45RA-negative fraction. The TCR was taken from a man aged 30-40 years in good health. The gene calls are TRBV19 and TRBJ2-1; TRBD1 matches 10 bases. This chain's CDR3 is CASSIRPGTGDNNEQFF. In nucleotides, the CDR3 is TGTGCCAGTAGTATACGACCCGGGACAGGGGATAACAATGAGCAGTTCTTC.